The 10 T cell receptor beta chains listed next were all sequenced from one sample in a study of T cell responses to AZD1222 COVID-19 vaccine. Generated by immunoSEQ multiplex PCR, the TCRdb table keeps only in-frame clones and is missing some. Among about 67,000 clones listed, 83% were seen once. The sequencing used peripheral blood, collected 28 days after the second AZD1222 dose. These receptors all stem from an adult who received the AZD1222 COVID-19 vaccine.

The genes are TRBV11-2 and TRBJ2-7; tentatively, D is TRBD2 (6 bases). From germline, CDR1 is SGHAT and CDR2 FQNNGV. The CDR3 length is 16 residues. Trimming shortened V by 2 bases and J by 0 bases, and 14 bases separated the two germline ends. The CDR3: CASSLPPGEPSYEQYF. CDR3 nucleotide sequence: TGTGCCAGCAGCTTACCCCCGGGGGAGCCCTCCTACGAGCAGTACTTC.

This clone was seen only once. The chain is built from TRBV6-4 and TRBJ1-3; no definite D call. CDR1 is MRHNA, CDR2 SNTAGT, per germline. V was pared by 0 bases and J by 2 bases, with 23 bases between. The CDR3 runs to 20 residues. Here the CDR3 reads CASSDSSCGPRVKPGNTIYF. Here the CDR3 DNA reads TGTGCCAGCAGTGACTCGAGTTGCGGCCCAAGGGTGAAACCTGGAAACACCATATATTTT.

The chain recombines TRBV19 with TRBJ1-1, with 8 bases that match TRBD1. Germline assignment: CDR1 LNHDA and CDR2 SQIVND (reference sequence). There are 15 residues in the CDR3. J gave up 1 base and V 7 bases, and 8 bases lay outside the gene matches. The CDR3, as DNA: TGTGCCAGTAACGGGTGGACAGGGAAGAACACTGAAGCTTTCTTT. Its protein product is CASNGWTGKNTEAFF.

The chain links TRBV27 to TRBJ1-2; D may be TRBD1 (6 bases). The CDR3 totals 14 residues. Germline CDR1 MNHEY, CDR2 SMNVEV (reference sequence). Trimming left V 5 bases short and J 0 bases short, with 10 bases between. In DNA, the CDR3 is TGTGCCAGCAGTCCAAGACAGGCTAACTATGGCTACACCTTC. The encoded protein is CASSPRQANYGYTF.

This chain uses TRBV5-8 with TRBJ1-2, with D maybe TRBD1 (5 bases). The germline V gene encodes CDR1 SGHTS and CDR2 YDEGEE. The V and J ends lost 6 bases and 2 bases respectively, with 17 bases between them. This CDR3 comprises 15 residues. In DNA, the CDR3 is TGTGCCAGCACCCCTTGGGATCGGGACAACTATGGCTACACCTTC. Translating gives CASTPWDRDNYGYTF.

The chain combines TRBV4-2 with TRBJ2-1; D may be TRBD2 (7 bases). Germline values: CDR1 LGHNA, CDR2 YNFKEQ. Trimming pared 4 bases from V and 4 bases from J, leaving 32 bases between. The CDR3 sequence is 21 residues long. CDR3 sequence (DNA): TGTGCCAGCAGCCCACTAGGGGTCTCTAGCGGAGTGGGGGGGGCTTACAATGAGCAGTTCTTC. Amino acid sequence: CASSPLGVSSGVGGAYNEQFF.

The rearrangement uses TRBV5-1 and TRBJ1-5; D ambiguous. Looked up from germline, CDR1 is SGHRS and CDR2 is YFSETQ. The CDR3 is made up of 14 amino acids. V was clipped by 4 bases and J by 2 bases, with 10 bases between them. This CDR3 reads CASSPASGNQPQHF. CDR3 bases: TGCGCCAGCAGCCCGGCGAGCGGCAATCAGCCCCAGCATTTT.

The sample holds one count of this clone. V is TRBV5-5 and J is TRBJ2-1; perhaps D is TRBD1 or TRBD2 (6 bases each). From germline, CDR1 is SGHKS and CDR2 YYEKEE (reference sequence). Trimming took 4 bases from V and 9 from J, leaving 20 bases between them. The CDR3 runs 15 residues. The CDR3 coding sequence is TGTGCCAGCAGCCTAAGGACGGGGGCACAGGGTGAGCAGTTCTTC. Translated: CASSLRTGAQGEQFF.

CDR3 sequence: CASSPVGGAEPQHF. Written as DNA, the CDR3 is TGTGCCAGTAGCCCGGTGGGGGGGGCGGAGCCCCAGCATTTT. The chain employs TRBV19 and TRBJ1-5; D is perhaps TRBD1 (6 bases). Germline V gene lookup returns CDR1 LNHDA and CDR2 SQIVND (reference sequence). Trimming took off 6 bases at V and 8 bases at J, with 17 bases between the two ends. The CDR3 covers 14 residues. The variable domain in full, completed from reference TRBV19 and TRBJ1-5, reads DGGITQSPKYLFRKEGQNVTLSCEQNLNHDAMYWYRQDPGQGLRLIYYSQIVNDFQKGDIAEGYSVSREKKESFPLTVTSAQKNPTAFYLCASSPVGGAEPQHFGDGTRLSIL.

V and J are TRBV29-1 and TRBJ1-1; 8 bases match TRBD1. The germline CDR1 and CDR2 sequences are SQVTM and ANQGSEA. V trimming: 4 bases; J trimming: 4 bases; junction bases outside the gene matches: 5. This CDR3 comprises 13 residues. The CDR3 DNA is TGCAGCGTTGGTCAGGGGGCGGCCACTGAAGCTTTCTTT. Its translation is CSVGQGAATEAFF.